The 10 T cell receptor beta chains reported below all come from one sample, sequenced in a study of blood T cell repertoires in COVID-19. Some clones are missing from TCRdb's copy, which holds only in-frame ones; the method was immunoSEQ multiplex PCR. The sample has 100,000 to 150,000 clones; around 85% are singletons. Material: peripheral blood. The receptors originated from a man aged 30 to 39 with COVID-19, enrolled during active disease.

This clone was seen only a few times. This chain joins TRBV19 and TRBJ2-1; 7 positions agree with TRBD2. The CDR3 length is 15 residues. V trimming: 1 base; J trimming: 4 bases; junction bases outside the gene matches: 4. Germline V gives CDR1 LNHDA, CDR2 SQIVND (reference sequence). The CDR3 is CASSIVGRGYNEQFF. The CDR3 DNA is TGTGCCAGTAGTATAGTAGGGAGGGGATACAATGAGCAGTTCTTC.

Here the CDR3 DNA reads TGTGCCATCAGTGAATCTGGGCAGCTTAATCAGCCCCAGCATTTT. Residues: CAISESGQLNQPQHF. The chain uses TRBV10-3 and TRBJ1-5; D ambiguous. Between the trimmed V and J ends, which lost 3 bases and 4 bases, there was a span of 13 bases. The CDR3 extends over 15 amino acids. Germline V CDR1 and CDR2: ENHRY, SYGVKD.

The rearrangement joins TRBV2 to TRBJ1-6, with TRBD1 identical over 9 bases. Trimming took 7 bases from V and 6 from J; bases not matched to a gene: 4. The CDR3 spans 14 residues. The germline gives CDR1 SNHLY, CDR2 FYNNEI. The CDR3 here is CASKRTGVNSPLHF. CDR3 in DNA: TGTGCCAGCAAGAGGACAGGGGTTAATTCACCCCTCCACTTT.

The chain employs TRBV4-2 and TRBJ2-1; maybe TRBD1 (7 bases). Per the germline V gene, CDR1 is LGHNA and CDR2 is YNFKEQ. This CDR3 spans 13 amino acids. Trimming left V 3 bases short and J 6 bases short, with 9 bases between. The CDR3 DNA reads TGTGCCAGCAGCCAGGAGGGGGCCAATGAGCAGTTCTTC. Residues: CASSQEGANEQFF.

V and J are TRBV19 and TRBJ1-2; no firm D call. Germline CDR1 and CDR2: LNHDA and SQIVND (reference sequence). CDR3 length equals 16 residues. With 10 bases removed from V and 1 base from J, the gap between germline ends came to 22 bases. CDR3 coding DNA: TGTGCCAATCGGGGAACAGAATACCAGATTAACTATGGCTACACCTTC. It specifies CANRGTEYQINYGYTF.

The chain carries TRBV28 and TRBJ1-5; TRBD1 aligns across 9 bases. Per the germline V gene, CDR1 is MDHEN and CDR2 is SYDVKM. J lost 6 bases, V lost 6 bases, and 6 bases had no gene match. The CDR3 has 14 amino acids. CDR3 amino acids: CASSSGTGFQPQHF. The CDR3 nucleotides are TGTGCCAGCAGCTCCGGGACAGGGTTTCAGCCCCAGCATTTT.

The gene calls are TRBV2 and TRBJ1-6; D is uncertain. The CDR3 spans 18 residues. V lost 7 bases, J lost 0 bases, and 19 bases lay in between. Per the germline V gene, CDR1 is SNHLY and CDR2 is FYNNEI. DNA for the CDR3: TGTGCCAGCATCCAAAGGAACTCCTGGAGCTCCTATAATTCACCCCTCCACTTT. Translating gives CASIQRNSWSSYNSPLHF.

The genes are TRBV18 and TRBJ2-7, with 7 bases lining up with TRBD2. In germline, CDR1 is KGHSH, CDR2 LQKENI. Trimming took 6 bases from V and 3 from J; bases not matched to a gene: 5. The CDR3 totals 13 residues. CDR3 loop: CASSGGGDYEQYF. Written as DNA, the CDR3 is TGTGCCAGCTCCGGGGGAGGGGACTACGAGCAGTACTTC.

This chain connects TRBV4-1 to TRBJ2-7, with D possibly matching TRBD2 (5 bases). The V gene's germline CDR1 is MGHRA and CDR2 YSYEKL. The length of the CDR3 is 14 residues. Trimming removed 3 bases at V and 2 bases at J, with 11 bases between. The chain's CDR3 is CASSQPGGTYEQYF. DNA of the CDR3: TGCGCCAGCAGCCAGCCAGGAGGCACCTACGAGCAGTACTTC.

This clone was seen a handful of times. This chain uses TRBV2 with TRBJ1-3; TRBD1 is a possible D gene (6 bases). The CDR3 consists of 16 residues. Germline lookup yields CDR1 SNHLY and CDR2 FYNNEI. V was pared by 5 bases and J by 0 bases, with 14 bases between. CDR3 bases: TGTGCCAGCAGTCCTTTTACAGGGAGCTCTGGAAACACCATATATTTT. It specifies CASSPFTGSSGNTIYF.